This TCR beta chain derives from a study of beta chain features in type 1 diabetes. Overall study: Healthy donors and patients had similar age, gender and cell yields.

Findings of the study overall: A greater similarity of naive, central memory and Treg TCRB repertoires was seen among patients than among healthy donors. Moderately but significantly shorter TCRB CDR3s were found in Type 1 diabetes patients in all four CD4+ subsets.

This clone has just a few counts. Antigen unknown. With 5 bases clipped from V and 9 bases from J, the junction kept 10 bases outside the gene matches. CDR3 size: 14 residues. Germline CDR1 MRHNA, CDR2 SNTAGT. The authors reverse transcribed all of the isolated RNA, so sequencing captured expressed TCRB transcripts. The table came from immunoSEQ multiplex PCR; TCRdb's copy has only in-frame clones and leaves some out. The sample includes 810,000 or so clones, 17% of them seen just once. V usage is TRBV6-4 and J usage is TRBJ1-5; TRBD1 aligns across 7 bases. The origin of this receptor is a woman between 18 and 29 years old in good health. Sequencing was performed on naive CD4+ T cells from blood. The CDR3 nucleotides are TGTGCCAGCAGTCTCGAACAGGGGAGAGGGCCCCAGCATTTT. Its protein is CASSLEQGRGPQHF.